These T cell receptor beta chains were read from a single sample in a study of blood T cell repertoires in COVID-19. Sequencing used immunoSEQ multiplex PCR; TCRdb keeps in-frame clones, though not all of them. The data show about 160,000 clones, with roughly 80% seen just once and around 3.2% held by the top ten. Sequencing was carried out using PBMCs or T cells enriched from blood (not recorded which). The origin of the receptors is a woman in her sixties who had recovered from COVID-19. Each CDR3 is given with its conserved first and last residue. A D gene is named only where the DNA matches it firmly. Rows give clone size only sometimes, using once, few, many, or a class for an expanded clone.

cdr3_length: 15; clone_size: -; v_call: TRBV15; j_call: TRBJ2-7; d_call: -; cdr3_aa: CATSRPRDNTYEQYF; cdr3_nt: TGTGCCACCAGCAGACCCCGGGACAATACCTACGAGCAGTACTTC
cdr3_length: 13; clone_size: -; v_call: TRBV12-3/TRBV12-4; j_call: TRBJ2-5; d_call: -; cdr3_aa: CASSFSGTETQYF; cdr3_nt: TGTGCCAGCAGTTTCTCGGGTACGGAGACCCAGTACTTC
cdr3_length: 16; clone_size: -; v_call: TRBV5-1; j_call: TRBJ1-1; d_call: TRBD1; cdr3_aa: CASSLGPETGGTEAFF; cdr3_nt: TGCGCCAGCAGCTTGGGACCGGAGACAGGGGGCACTGAAGCTTTCTTT
cdr3_length: 17; clone_size: once; v_call: TRBV5-6; j_call: TRBJ2-3; d_call: TRBD1; cdr3_aa: CASSLEGRGLYTDTQYF; cdr3_nt: TGTGCCAGCAGCTTGGAGGGCAGGGGGCTTTATACAGATACGCAGTATTTT
cdr3_length: 15; clone_size: -; v_call: TRBV28; j_call: TRBJ2-5; d_call: -; cdr3_aa: CASNNGGGTQETQYF; cdr3_nt: TGTGCCAGCAATAACGGTGGCGGGACTCAAGAGACCCAGTACTTC
cdr3_length: 15; clone_size: -; v_call: TRBV10-1; j_call: TRBJ1-1; d_call: -; cdr3_aa: CASSAGALVNTEAFF; cdr3_nt: TGCGCCAGCAGTGCAGGGGCCCTCGTGAACACTGAAGCTTTCTTT
cdr3_length: 14; clone_size: -; v_call: TRBV18; j_call: TRBJ1-1; d_call: TRBD1; cdr3_aa: CASSPRTGNTEAFF; cdr3_nt: TGTGCCAGCTCACCAAGGACAGGGAACACTGAAGCTTTCTTT
cdr3_length: 16; clone_size: few; v_call: TRBV5-6; j_call: TRBJ2-1; d_call: TRBD1; cdr3_aa: CASSLATGYPYNEQFF; cdr3_nt: TGTGCCAGCAGCTTGGCGACAGGGTACCCGTACAATGAGCAGTTCTTC
cdr3_length: 14; clone_size: -; v_call: TRBV6-5; j_call: TRBJ1-5; d_call: -; cdr3_aa: CASSPQMGNQPQHF; cdr3_nt: TGTGCCAGCAGTCCACAGATGGGCAATCAGCCCCAGCATTTT
cdr3_length: 16; clone_size: once; v_call: TRBV7-2; j_call: TRBJ2-3; d_call: TRBD2; cdr3_aa: CASSSVGRGSTDTQYF; cdr3_nt: TGTGCCAGCAGCTCGGTAGGGAGGGGTAGCACAGATACGCAGTATTTT
cdr3_length: 13; clone_size: few; v_call: TRBV5-1; j_call: TRBJ1-1; d_call: -; cdr3_aa: CASSLQSNTEAFF; cdr3_nt: TGCGCCAGCAGCTTGCAGTCGAACACTGAAGCTTTCTTT
cdr3_length: 11; clone_size: -; v_call: TRBV5-5; j_call: TRBJ1-1; d_call: -; cdr3_aa: CASVYGTLAFF; cdr3_nt: TGTGCCAGCGTCTACGGGACACTCGCTTTCTTT
cdr3_length: 13; clone_size: -; v_call: TRBV2; j_call: TRBJ2-3; d_call: -; cdr3_aa: CASMLRLTDTQYF; cdr3_nt: TGTGCCAGCATGTTGCGACTCACAGATACGCAGTATTTT
cdr3_length: 13; clone_size: few; v_call: TRBV29-1; j_call: TRBJ1-5; d_call: -; cdr3_aa: CSVSGGSNQPQHF; cdr3_nt: TGCAGCGTGTCGGGAGGTAGCAATCAGCCCCAGCATTTT
cdr3_length: 15; clone_size: -; v_call: TRBV24-1; j_call: TRBJ1-5; d_call: -; cdr3_aa: CATSHAGGTNQPQHF; cdr3_nt: TGTGCCACCAGCCACGCGGGGGGTACCAATCAGCCCCAGCATTTT
cdr3_length: 13; clone_size: -; v_call: TRBV10-2; j_call: TRBJ2-7; d_call: -; cdr3_aa: CASGRGRTYEQYF; cdr3_nt: TGCGCCAGCGGCAGGGGCCGAACCTACGAGCAGTACTTC
cdr3_length: 18; clone_size: -; v_call: TRBV4-2; j_call: TRBJ2-2; d_call: -; cdr3_aa: CASSQDRSSSSNTGELFF; cdr3_nt: TGTGCCAGCAGCCAAGATCGGAGCTCCTCCTCCAACACCGGGGAGCTGTTTTTT
cdr3_length: 15; clone_size: -; v_call: TRBV2; j_call: TRBJ1-2; d_call: -; cdr3_aa: CASSDSSGTSGGYTF; cdr3_nt: TGTGCCAGCAGTGACTCGTCAGGCACCTCTGGTGGCTACACCTTC